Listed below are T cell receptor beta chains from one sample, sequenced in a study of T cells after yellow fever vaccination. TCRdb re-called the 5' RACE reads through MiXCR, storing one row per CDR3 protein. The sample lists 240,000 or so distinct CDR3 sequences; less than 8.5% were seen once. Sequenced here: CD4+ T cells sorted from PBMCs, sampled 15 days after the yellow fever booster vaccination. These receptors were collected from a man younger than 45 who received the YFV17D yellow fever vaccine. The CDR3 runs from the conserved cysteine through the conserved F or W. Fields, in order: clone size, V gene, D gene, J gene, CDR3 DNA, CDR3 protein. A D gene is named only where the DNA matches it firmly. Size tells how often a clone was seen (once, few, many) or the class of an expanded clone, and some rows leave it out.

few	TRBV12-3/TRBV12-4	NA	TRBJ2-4	TGTGCCAGCAGTACCTTGGCCATAAGAAACATTCAGTACTTC	CASSTLAIRNIQYF
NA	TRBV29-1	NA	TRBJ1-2	TGCAGCGTTGAAGACCTCGGCTACACCTTC	CSVEDLGYTF
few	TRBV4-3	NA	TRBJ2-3	TGCGCCAGCGCTCCGACTGGATCGAGTACAGATACGCAGTATTTT	CASAPTGSSTDTQYF
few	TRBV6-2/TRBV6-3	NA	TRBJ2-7	TGTGCCAGCAGTTACTCGAGCAGAAAGTCCTACGAGCAGTACTTC	CASSYSSRKSYEQYF
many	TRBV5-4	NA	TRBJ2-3	TGTGCTACCAACACCGGGCGGGGCTCAAGCACAGATACGCAGTATTTT	CATNTGRGSSTDTQYF
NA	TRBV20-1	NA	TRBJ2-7	TGCAGTGCTAGACCGGACAGCTACGAGCAGTACTTC	CSARPDSYEQYF
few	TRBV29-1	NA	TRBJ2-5	TGCAGCGTCGACGGCCCTCAAGAGACCCAGTACTTC	CSVDGPQETQYF
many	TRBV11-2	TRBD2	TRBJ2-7	TGTGCCAGCAGCCCCCGAGGGGTTGGAGCGGGAGGGTACTACGAGCAGTACTTC	CASSPRGVGAGGYYEQYF
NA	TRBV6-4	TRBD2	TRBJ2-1	TGTGCCAGCGCTAGCGGGTCTTACAATGAGCAGTTCTTC	CASASGSYNEQFF
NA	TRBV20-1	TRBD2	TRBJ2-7	TGCAGTGCCACTTCCGGGACTAGCGGGATGCAAAGCTACGAGCAGTACTTC	CSATSGTSGMQSYEQYF
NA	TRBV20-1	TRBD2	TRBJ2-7	TGCAGTGCTAGTCCAAGTAGCGGGAGAGTCCACGAGCAGTACTTC	CSASPSSGRVHEQYF
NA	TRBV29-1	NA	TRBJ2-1	TGCAGCGTTCGTCAGGGACATGAGCAGTTCTTC	CSVRQGHEQFF
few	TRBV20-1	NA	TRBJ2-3	TGCAGTGCTAGCAGGCCTTTCTCCCCAGATACGCAGTATTTT	CSASRPFSPDTQYF
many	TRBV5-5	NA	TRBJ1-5	TGTGCCAGCAGCTTGAAACAAATACTAAATCAGCCCCAGCATTTT	CASSLKQILNQPQHF
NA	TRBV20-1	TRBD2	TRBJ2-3	TGCAGTGCTAGAGGGCTAGCGGGGGGGGCAGATACGCAGTATTTT	CSARGLAGGADTQYF
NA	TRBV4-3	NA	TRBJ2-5	TGCGCCAGCAGCCAAGATTATAGCGGACATCGGGAGACCCAGTACTTC	CASSQDYSGHRETQYF
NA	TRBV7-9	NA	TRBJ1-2	TGTGCCAGCAGCTTGGGGGCGACTGGCTACACCTTC	CASSLGATGYTF
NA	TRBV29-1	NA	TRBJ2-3	TGCAGCGTTGATCGGGCCGTCGATACGCAGTATTTT	CSVDRAVDTQYF
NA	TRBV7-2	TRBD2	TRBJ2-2	TGTGCCAGCTTTCTTGGGCTAGCGGGAGGCACCGGGGAGCTGTTTTTT	CASFLGLAGGTGELFF
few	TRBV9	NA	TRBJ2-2	TGTGCCAGCCGGCCTACCCCGGTCTCCGGGGAGCTGTTTTTT	CASRPTPVSGELFF
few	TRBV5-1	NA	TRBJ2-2	TGCGCCAGCAGCTTGGTGACAAGGAACACCGGGGAGCTGTTTTTT	CASSLVTRNTGELFF
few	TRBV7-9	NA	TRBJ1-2	TGTGCCAGCAGCCCTCCGTCGGTCCGCTCCTATGGCTACACCTTC	CASSPPSVRSYGYTF
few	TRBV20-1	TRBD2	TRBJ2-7	TGCAGTGCCCAACAGTTACTAGCGGGCTCCTACGAGCAGTACTTC	CSAQQLLAGSYEQYF
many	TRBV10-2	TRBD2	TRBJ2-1	TGCGCCAGCAGGGGGGGACTAGCGGGAGCGGGGGCTATCGATGAGCAGTTCTTC	CASRGGLAGAGAIDEQFF
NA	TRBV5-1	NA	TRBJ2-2	TGCGCCAGCAGCTTGGTGGGGACCCTGAACACCGGGGAGCTGTTTTTT	CASSLVGTLNTGELFF
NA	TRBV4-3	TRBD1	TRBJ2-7	TGCGCCAGCAGCCAGGGGACAGTCTACGAGCAGTACTTC	CASSQGTVYEQYF
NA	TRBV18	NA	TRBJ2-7	TGTGCCAGCTCACCAGGGTGGGAAGCCCGCGAGCAGTACTTC	CASSPGWEAREQYF
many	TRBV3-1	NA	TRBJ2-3	TGTGCCAGCAGCCAAGATGTCCACACAGATACGCAGTATTTT	CASSQDVHTDTQYF
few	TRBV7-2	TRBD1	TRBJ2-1	TGTGCCAGCAGCTTAGTGTCGGGACAGGGCCAGTATGAGCAGTTCTTC	CASSLVSGQGQYEQFF
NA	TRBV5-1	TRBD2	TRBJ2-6	TGCGCCAGCAGCTTGGCCGTTAGCGGGAGTGCTGGGGCCAACGTCCTGACTTTC	CASSLAVSGSAGANVLTF